This T cell receptor (beta chain) was identified during a study of T cell responses to AZD1222 COVID-19 vaccine. The CDR3 length is 11 residues. Trimming shortened V by 5 bases and J by 7 bases, and 8 bases separated the two germline ends. Note on this clone: Its antigen remains unknown.

TCRdb's table, derived via immunoSEQ multiplex PCR, lists solely in-frame clones and lacks some. The sample shows approximately 140,000 clones, roughly 89% of them seen only once. General observations from the study: Donors in the cohort were predominantly white British and more often female, and clonal diversity was possibly underestimated. Increases in Spike-specific TCR breadth and depth were seen after two AZD1222 doses. Repertoire sampling happened only post peak T cell response. Of spike-specific TCRs, nearly half reportedly target regions left unmutated in variants.

The V call is TRBV12-3 or TRBV12-4, the J call TRBJ1-2; D uncertain. This TCR came from an adult in good health. Sequences were derived from peripheral blood, sampled on day 0 of AZD1222 vaccination. CDR3 in DNA: TGTGCCAGCAGTCAAGTAGGTGGCTACACCTTC. Protein product: CASSQVGGYTF.